One sample yielded the 8 T cell receptor beta chains listed below, sequenced in a study of identical twins. TCRdb itself ran the 5' RACE reads through MiXCR, one entry per CDR3 protein. The sample carries about 570,000 distinct CDR3 sequences, 9.6% recorded once. These data were also filed under a second study, of yellow fever vaccine responses in identical twins.

Sample: PBMCs. The receptor set was obtained from a woman under 30 in good health.

The sample holds a few counts of this clonotype. The chain employs TRBV4-1 and TRBJ2-2, with TRBD1 matching over 10 bases. The CDR3 length is 15 residues. The germline CDR1 and CDR2 sequences are MGHRA and YSYEKL. V lost 4 bases to trimming and J lost 6 bases; unmatched junction nucleotides: 5. The CDR3 DNA is TGCGCCAGCAGCCCTCCGGGACAGGGGTCCGGGGAGCTGTTTTTT. This gives the protein CASSPPGQGSGELFF.

This clonotype was counted between two and nine times. This chain links TRBV5-1 with TRBJ2-1, with 7 bases fitting TRBD1. This CDR3 has 14 amino acids. J lost 4 bases, V lost 4 bases, and 5 bases had no gene match. Germline CDR1 SGHRS, CDR2 YFSETQ. Written as DNA, the CDR3 is TGCGCCAGCAGCCCGGGACAGAGATACAATGAGCAGTTCTTC. It yields the protein CASSPGQRYNEQFF. Full variable domain (rest looked up from reference TRBV5-1 and TRBJ2-1): KAGVTQTPRYLIKTRGQQVTLSCSPISGHRSVSWYQQTPGQGLQFLFEYFSETQRNKGNFPGRFSGRQFSNSRSEMNVSTLELGDSALYLCASSPGQRYNEQFFGPGTRLTVL.

The rearrangement joins TRBV7-6 to TRBJ2-1, with TRBD2 matching over 7 bases. The V gene's germline CDR1 is SGHVS and CDR2 FNYEAQ. With 5 bases clipped from V and 4 bases from J, the junction kept 11 bases outside the gene matches. The CDR3 totals 16 residues. The CDR3 DNA reads TGTGCCAGCAGCGCCCGAGGGCGGGAGAGATACAATGAGCAGTTCTTC. It specifies CASSARGRERYNEQFF.

This chain uses TRBV12-3 or TRBV12-4 with TRBJ1-4; TRBD1 matches 11 bases. V lost 5 bases and J lost 10; bases outside the gene matches: 9. This CDR3 region has 15 residues. The CDR3 region has the DNA TGTGCCAGCAGTCTCACCGGGACAGGGGGTCTAAAACTGTTTTTT. It translates to CASSLTGTGGLKLFF.

The rearrangement joins TRBV4-3 to TRBJ2-7, with 8 bases that match TRBD2. The CDR3 is 15 residues long. Losses at the gene ends were 0 bases for V and 6 bases for J; bases not matched to a gene: 7. Germline V gene lookup returns CDR1 LGHNA and CDR2 YSLEER. The CDR3 region is CASSQDGGGGSEQYF. CDR3 DNA sequence: TGCGCCAGCAGCCAAGACGGGGGGGGAGGGAGCGAGCAGTACTTC.

This clonotype was counted many times. The chain has TRBV29-1 and TRBJ1-5; tentative D call: TRBD1 (6 bases). Germline CDR1 SQVTM, CDR2 ANQGSEA. The CDR3 is 14 amino acids. V was trimmed by 6 bases and J by 1 base, leaving 13 bases between them. The CDR3 here is CSVLTGMSNQPQHF. CDR3 DNA sequence: TGCAGCGTCTTAACAGGGATGAGCAATCAGCCCCAGCATTTT. The complete variable domain, with remaining parts taken from reference TRBV29-1 and TRBJ1-5, reads SAVISQKPSRDICQRGTSLTIQCQVDSQVTMMFWYRQQPGQSLTLIATANQGSEATYESGFVIDKFPISRPNLTFSTLTVSNMSPEDSSIYLCSVLTGMSNQPQHFGDGTRLSIL.

In this sample, this clonotype turned up many times. The rearrangement joins TRBV10-3 to TRBJ2-7, with unresolved D. V was cut by 0 bases and J by 0 bases, with 9 bases left in between. Germline values: CDR1 ENHRY, CDR2 SYGVKD. CDR3 length: 15 amino acids. CDR3 bases: TGTGCCATCAGTGAGTCGTCGGGTAGCTCCTACGAGCAGTACTTC. Its protein product is CAISESSGSSYEQYF.

The chain is built from TRBV3-1 and TRBJ2-7, with 13 bases lining up with TRBD2. This CDR3 region has 15 residues. The J segment lost 8 bases and the V segment lost 2 bases, leaving 6 bases of the junction unmatched. CDR1 is LGHDT and CDR2 is YNNKEL in the germline V gene (reference sequence). The CDR3 spells CASSQTGLAGRKQYF. CDR3 nucleotide sequence: TGTGCCAGCAGCCAAACGGGACTAGCGGGACGAAAGCAGTACTTC.